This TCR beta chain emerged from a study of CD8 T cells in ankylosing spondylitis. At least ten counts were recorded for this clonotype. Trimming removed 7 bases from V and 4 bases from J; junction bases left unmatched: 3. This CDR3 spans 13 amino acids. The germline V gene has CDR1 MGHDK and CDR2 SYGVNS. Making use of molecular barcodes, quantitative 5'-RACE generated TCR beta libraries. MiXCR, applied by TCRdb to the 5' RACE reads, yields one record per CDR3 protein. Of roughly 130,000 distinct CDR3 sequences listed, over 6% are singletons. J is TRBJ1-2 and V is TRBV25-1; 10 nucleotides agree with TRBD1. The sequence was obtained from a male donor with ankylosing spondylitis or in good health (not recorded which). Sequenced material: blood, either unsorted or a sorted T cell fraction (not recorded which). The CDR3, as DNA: TGTGCCAGCAAGGGACAGGGGTTCTATGGCTACACCTTC. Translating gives CASKGQGFYGYTF.